These 20 T cell receptor beta chains were all obtained from the same sample, sequenced in a study of cytomegalovirus exposure and HLA in healthy donors. A multiplex PCR was run with 60 Vbeta primers and 13 Jbeta primers. Produced via immunoSEQ multiplex PCR; TCRdb's table is partial and in-frame only. This table has 100,000 or so clones, 70% to 75% appearing once. Sequencing used PBMCs. Every receptor here comes from a man aged 35-49 years in good health and CMV-seronegative.

The rearrangement joins TRBV4-1 to TRBJ1-1; D gene uncertain. Trimming shortened V by 1 base and J by 5 bases, and 17 bases separated the two germline ends. The CDR3 totals 16 residues. The V gene's germline CDR1 is MGHRA and CDR2 YSYEKL. The CDR3 region is CASSQAHESLRTEAFF. CDR3 bases: TGCGCCAGCAGCCAAGCCCACGAGTCACTAAGGACTGAAGCTTTCTTT.

The chain uses TRBV7-8 and TRBJ2-3; perhaps TRBD1 as D (5 bases). The CDR3 contains 13 residues. Germline-derived CDR1 and CDR2 are SGHVS and FQNEAQ. The V and J ends lost 2 bases and 3 bases respectively, with 6 bases between them. CDR3 coding DNA: TGTGCCAGCAGCTTACGACAGACAGATACGCAGTATTTT. It is translated as CASSLRQTDTQYF.

The chain joins TRBV27 to TRBJ1-1; a possible D gene is TRBD1 (5 bases). Germline loops: CDR1 MNHEY, CDR2 SMNVEV (reference sequence). The CDR3 totals 13 residues. The V and J ends lost 6 bases and 0 bases respectively, with 8 bases between them. CDR3 protein: CASRYRMNTEAFF. The CDR3, as DNA: TGTGCCAGCAGATACAGGATGAACACTGAAGCTTTCTTT.

For the CDR3, the DNA is TGTGCCAGCAGAACCGGGACAGGGATCACCGGGGAGCTGTTTTTT. Translation gives CASRTGTGITGELFF. The rearrangement links TRBV28 to TRBJ2-2; 9 nucleotides match TRBD1. Trimming removed 6 bases from V and 4 bases from J; junction bases left unmatched: 6. The CDR3 is 15 amino acids. Germline CDR1 MDHEN, CDR2 SYDVKM.

The V and J genes are TRBV5-4 and TRBJ2-5; possible D gene TRBD1, 6 bases. TRBJ2-7 matches the DNA end more closely, so the J call is doubtful. In germline, CDR1 is SGHNT, CDR2 YYREEE (reference sequence). The length of the CDR3 is 14 residues. CDR3 sequence reads: CASSRDTSSYEQYF. The CDR3 DNA follows: TGTGCCAGCTCACGGGACACAAGCTCCTACGAGCAGTACTTC.

The gene calls are TRBV7-9 and TRBJ2-1; D is perhaps TRBD1 (5 bases). The V end lost 1 base, the J end lost 1 base, and 11 bases lay between the germline ends. The V gene's germline CDR1 is SEHNR and CDR2 FQNEAQ (reference sequence). This CDR3 contains 16 residues. The CDR3 loop reads CASSLGLQGSYNEQFF. The CDR3 DNA sequence: TGTGCCAGCAGCTTAGGTCTTCAGGGTTCCTACAATGAGCAGTTCTTC.

The CDR3 DNA reads TGCGCCAGCAGCCCTAGACAGAGTGAAGCTTTCTTT. Its protein is CASSPRQSEAFF. This chain links TRBV4-1 with TRBJ1-1, with D perhaps matching TRBD1 (5 bases). Germline V lookup: CDR1 MGHRA, CDR2 YSYEKL. CDR3 length: 12 amino acids. V lost 4 bases, J lost 7 bases, and 10 bases lay in between.

Worth noting for this clone: The junction departs from germline at one end; a sequencing error may be responsible. V gene TRBV7-9 combines with J gene TRBJ1-4; D call uncertain. The germline CDR1 and CDR2 sequences are SEHNR and FQNEAQ (reference sequence). This CDR3 contains 14 residues. CDR3 region: CSSSQLSTNEKLFF. The CDR3 nucleotides are TGTTCCAGCAGCCAACTCTCGACTAATGAAAAACTGTTTTTT.

The chain uses TRBV19 and TRBJ2-7; 7 bases are a match to TRBD2. CDR3 size: 14 residues. Germline V gives CDR1 LNHDA, CDR2 SQIVND (reference sequence). The V gene end was trimmed by 5 bases and the J gene end by 0 bases; junction bases not matched to a gene: 4. The CDR3 loop is CASSGGGHSYEQYF. The CDR3 region has the DNA TGTGCCAGTAGTGGGGGAGGGCACTCCTACGAGCAGTACTTC.

J is TRBJ1-2 and V is TRBV5-1; 7 nucleotides align to TRBD1. Per germline, CDR1 SGHRS and CDR2 YFSETQ. The J segment lost 2 bases and the V segment lost 0 bases, leaving 4 bases of the junction unmatched. The CDR3 consists of 15 residues. The chain's CDR3 is CASSLEGGRNYGYTF. CDR3 sequence (DNA): TGCGCCAGCAGCTTGGAAGGGGGCCGGAACTATGGCTACACCTTC.

The sample holds one count of this clone. The chain carries TRBV2 and TRBJ2-7, with 13 bases aligning to TRBD2. Germline values: CDR1 SNHLY, CDR2 FYNNEI. The ends lost 4 bases at V and 6 bases at J; junction bases unmatched: 6. This CDR3 comprises 15 residues. The CDR3 protein is CASSAWGLAGSEQYF. The DNA for the CDR3 is TGTGCCAGCAGTGCCTGGGGACTAGCGGGATCCGAGCAGTACTTC.

The chain joins TRBV18 to TRBJ1-2; no reliable D call. Germline V gene data show CDR1 as KGHSH and CDR2 as LQKENI. The ends were cut back, 0 bases at V and 7 bases at J, with 9 bases in the middle. The CDR3 spans 13 residues. CDR3 DNA: TGTGCCAGCTCACCACCGCAGAGGTTTGGCTACACCTTC. This gives the protein CASSPPQRFGYTF.

The V call is TRBV7-9, the J call TRBJ1-5, with D possibly being TRBD1 (6 bases). V lost 5 bases to trimming and J lost 6 bases, with 17 bases between them. The CDR3 totals 15 residues. Germline V gene lookup returns CDR1 SEHNR and CDR2 FQNEAQ (reference sequence). The CDR3 DNA sequence: TGTGCCAGCAGCCCAACGACTCGGGACACTCAGCCCCAGCATTTT. Its translation: CASSPTTRDTQPQHF.

The chain links TRBV29-1 to TRBJ2-1; the match to TRBD1 covers 9 bases. Looked up from germline, CDR1 is SQVTM and CDR2 is ANQGSEA. With V trimmed by 7 bases and J by 7 bases, 5 bases remained unmatched. The CDR3 has 12 amino acids. CDR3 amino acids: CSGGQGWNEQFF. CDR3 DNA sequence: TGCAGCGGCGGACAGGGGTGGAATGAGCAGTTCTTC.

This clone was observed a single time. The V and J genes are TRBV5-5 and TRBJ2-7; no clear D gene. The germline CDR1 and CDR2 sequences are SGHKS and YYEKEE (reference sequence). The ends were cut back, 1 base at V and 6 bases at J, with 5 bases in the middle. The CDR3 has 11 residues. CDR3 nucleotide sequence: TGTGCCAGCAGCTTGAGAGGCGAGCAGTACTTC. The encoded protein is CASSLRGEQYF.

The V gene is TRBV15, the J gene TRBJ1-5, with a possible D match to TRBD1 (6 bases). The CDR3 runs 16 residues. Germline V gives CDR1 LNHNV, CDR2 YYDKDF (reference sequence). Trimming took off 3 bases at V and 0 bases at J, with 12 bases between the two ends. CDR3 sequence: CATSSARGYSNQPQHF. In nucleotides, the CDR3 is TGTGCCACCAGCAGCGCCAGGGGATATAGCAATCAGCCCCAGCATTTT.

This chain connects TRBV4-1 to TRBJ2-1; D unresolved. Germline V lookup: CDR1 MGHRA, CDR2 YSYEKL. The CDR3 contains 15 residues. The V gene lost 1 base and the J gene lost 8 bases, with 15 bases spanning the gap. The CDR3 DNA sequence: TGCGCCAGCAGCCAAGCTTTTGTCCCTGGAGATGAGCAGTTCTTC. Protein: CASSQAFVPGDEQFF.

The V gene is TRBV27, the J gene TRBJ2-2; D unresolved. Germline CDR1 and CDR2: MNHEY and SMNVEV (reference sequence). The CDR3 totals 13 residues. With 5 bases removed from V and 2 bases from J, the gap between germline ends came to 6 bases. Written as DNA, the CDR3 is TGTGCCAGCAGTCCACTAAACACCGGGGAGCTGTTTTTT. This sequence encodes CASSPLNTGELFF.

The chain is built from TRBV19 and TRBJ1-1; TRBD1 aligns across 9 bases. Trimming cost V 6 bases and J 4 bases; bases outside gene matches: 15. This CDR3 is built from 17 residues. Germline lookup yields CDR1 LNHDA and CDR2 SQIVND (reference sequence). The CDR3 DNA sequence: TGTGCCAGTAGACCCCACCGGGACAGGGTTTGGGTCACTGAAGCTTTCTTT. This encodes CASRPHRDRVWVTEAFF.

The chain combines TRBV19 with TRBJ1-2; TRBD1 matches at 7 bases. The CDR3 is 15 residues long. The germline V gene encodes CDR1 LNHDA and CDR2 SQIVND (reference sequence). V lost 5 bases to trimming and J lost 4 bases; unmatched junction nucleotides: 10. The CDR3 DNA reads TGTGCCAGTAGTGATAGGGGGCTGTCGGGCTATGGCTACACCTTC. It translates to CASSDRGLSGYGYTF. Using reference TRBV19 and TRBJ1-2 for the parts outside the CDR3, the full variable domain is DGGITQSPKYLFRKEGQNVTLSCEQNLNHDAMYWYRQDPGQGLRLIYYSQIVNDFQKGDIAEGYSVSREKKESFPLTVTSAQKNPTAFYLCASSDRGLSGYGYTFGSGTRLTVV.